This entry is about one T cell receptor beta chain. Antigen specificity is unknown. From germline, CDR1 is SGHAT and CDR2 FQNNGV. Trimming took off 4 bases at V and 4 bases at J, with 7 bases between the two ends. The CDR3 length is 12 residues. TCRdb's copy holds only in-frame clones and misses some; the assay was immunoSEQ multiplex PCR. The top ten clones hold around 0.31% of a sample with about 69,000 clones, about 89% of them seen once. The data belong to a study of OX40 agonist ivuxolimab in advanced cancers. Study-wide points: Circulating CD4+ and CD8+ T cells showed clonal expansion by week 6 at 0.1 to 3.0 mg/kg.

It was autoimmune disease history or systemic immunosuppression that excluded patients. The chain employs TRBV11-2 and TRBJ1-2, with TRBD1 as a possible D gene (5 bases). The TCR was taken from an adult with an advanced solid tumor such as melanoma, head and neck, liver or kidney cancer. Sequencing used CD4+ or CD8+ T cells sorted from blood, obtained in a trial of the OX40 agonist ivuxolimab. The DNA of the CDR3 is TGTGCCAGCAGCTCTGACAGCTATGGCTACACCTTC. Its protein is CASSSDSYGYTF.